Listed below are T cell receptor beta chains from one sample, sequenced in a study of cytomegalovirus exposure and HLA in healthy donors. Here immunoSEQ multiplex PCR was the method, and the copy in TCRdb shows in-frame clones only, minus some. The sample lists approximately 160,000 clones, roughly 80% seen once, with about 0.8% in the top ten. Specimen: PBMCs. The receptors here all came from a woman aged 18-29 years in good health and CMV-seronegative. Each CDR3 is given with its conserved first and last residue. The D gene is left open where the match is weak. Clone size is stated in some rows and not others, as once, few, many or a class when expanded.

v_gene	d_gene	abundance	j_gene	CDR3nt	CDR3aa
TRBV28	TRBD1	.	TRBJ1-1	TGTGCCAGCACCATACCCTTCAGGGGGAGGAACACTGAAGCTTTCTTT	CASTIPFRGRNTEAFF
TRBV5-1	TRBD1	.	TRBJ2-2	TGCGCCAGCAGCCCCGGGGGACAGGGGGCGAACACCGGGGAGCTGTTTTTT	CASSPGGQGANTGELFF
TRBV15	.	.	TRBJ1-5	TGTGCCACCAGCAGAGATAGCTCTCAGCCCCAGCATTTT	CATSRDSSQPQHF
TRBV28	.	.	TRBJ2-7	TGTGCCAGCAGTCCCCGCGGGACGGGAACCTACGAGCAGTACTTC	CASSPRGTGTYEQYF
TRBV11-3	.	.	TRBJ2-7	TGTGCCAGCAGCTACACTCCCCGACTAGCCTACGAGCAGTACTTC	CASSYTPRLAYEQYF
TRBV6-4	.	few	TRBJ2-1	TGTGCCAGCAGTCTTGCGGCAAGCAATGAGCAGTTCTTC	CASSLAASNEQFF
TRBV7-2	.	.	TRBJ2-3	TGTGCCAGCAGCTGGCTAGCCGGGACAGATACGCAGTATTTT	CASSWLAGTDTQYF
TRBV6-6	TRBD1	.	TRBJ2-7	TGTGCCACCCGCACAGGGGGCAAAGCCTACGAGCAGTACTTC	CATRTGGKAYEQYF
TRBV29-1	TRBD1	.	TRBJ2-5	TGCAGCGTCACCTCCGGGACAGCCCAAGAGACCCAGTACTTC	CSVTSGTAQETQYF
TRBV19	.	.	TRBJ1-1	TGTGCCAGCCAGCTGACATTGAACACTGAAGCTTTCTTT	CASQLTLNTEAFF
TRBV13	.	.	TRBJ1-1	TGTGCCAGCAGCCTTACAGAGAACACTGAAGCTTTCTTT	CASSLTENTEAFF
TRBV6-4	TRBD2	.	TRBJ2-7	TGTGCCAGCAGTGACGGGCTAGCGGGAGGGCCGTGCGAGCAGTACTTC	CASSDGLAGGPCEQYF
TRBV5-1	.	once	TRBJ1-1	TGCGCCAGCAGCGCGGGCGGTAGGGCTTTCTTT	CASSAGGRAFF
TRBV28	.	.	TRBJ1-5	TGTGCCAGCAGGGGGGCCCTACCGGAGCCCCAGCATTTT	CASRGALPEPQHF
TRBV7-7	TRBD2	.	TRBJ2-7	TGTGCTAGCAGCAAAGGACTAGCGGGAGGCTACGAGCAGTACTTC	CASSKGLAGGYEQYF
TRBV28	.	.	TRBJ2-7	TGTGCCAGCAGTTTCTATCAGGAAACCTACGAGCAGTACTTC	CASSFYQETYEQYF
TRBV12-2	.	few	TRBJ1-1	TGTGCAAGTCGCTTCAGGGCACGGGGGAGCACTGAAGCTTTCTTT	CASRFRARGSTEAFF